This entry lists 5 T cell receptor beta chains sequenced from one sample in a study of T cell repertoires in cytomegalovirus infection (dated by TCRdb to between 2018 and 2020). This sample was sequenced with an Illumina HiSeq 1500. The raw public reads went through TCRdb reprocessing: fastp at Q25, MiXCR clone calling, in-frame beta chains kept. Every distinct CDR3 protein forms one entry, paired with its most common genes and DNA. Present in this sample are about 770,000 distinct CDR3 sequences, about 29% of which were seen just once. The ten largest clones represent less than 15% of the sample. No antigen is known for these receptors. According to the study, the label for this sample's treatment or condition signals: in vitro stimulation with specific CMV peptide epitopes to enrich CMV-specific T cells. This material consisted of cultured CD8+ T cells from PBMCs, taken from culture after CMV antigen stimulation. The receptors derive from a human donor in good health (CMV status not recorded). Some clones in this sample may be carry-over from other donors' samples.

This clonotype was seen at least ten times. V usage is TRBV7-9 and J usage is TRBJ2-1, with D tentatively TRBD1 (6 bases). V dropped 1 base and J dropped 0 bases, with 13 bases sitting between them. This CDR3 is 17 amino acids long. Germline V lookup: CDR1 SEHNR, CDR2 FQNEAQ (reference sequence). The DNA of the CDR3 is TGTGCCAGCAGCTTAGAGGGACACTTGAGCTCCTACAATGAGCAGTTCTTC. This sequence encodes CASSLEGHLSSYNEQFF.

This chain joins TRBV6-1 and TRBJ1-6, with D hard to call. The V gene's germline CDR1 is MNHNS and CDR2 SASEGT. V lost 2 bases and J 9 bases, leaving 5 bases between the germline ends. The CDR3 is 12 amino acids. Here the CDR3 DNA reads TGTGCCAGCAGTGAATGGAGTTCACCCCTCCACTTT. Amino acid sequence: CASSEWSSPLHF.

This clonotype was seen many times. The chain employs TRBV6-1 and TRBJ2-1, with 7 bases aligning to TRBD2. Trimming cost V 8 bases and J 7 bases; bases outside gene matches: 17. This CDR3 has 16 residues. Germline-derived CDR1 and CDR2 are MNHNS and SASEGT. Written as DNA, the CDR3 is TGTGCCAGCCAAGATGCAGGGACTACGATATCAAATGAGCAGTTCTTC. Protein: CASQDAGTTISNEQFF.

This clonotype showed up just once. V usage is TRBV20-1 and J usage is TRBJ2-3; D call uncertain. There are 13 residues in the CDR3. Per germline, CDR1 DFQATT and CDR2 SNEGSKA (reference sequence). Trimming removed 0 bases from V and 3 bases from J, with 7 bases in between. For the CDR3, the DNA is TGCAGTGCTAGAGAGTTGGTTACAGATACGCAGTATTTT. It translates to CSARELVTDTQYF.

The chain links TRBV19 to TRBJ1-2, with 7 bases aligning to TRBD1. The germline gives CDR1 LNHDA, CDR2 SQIVND (reference sequence). Unmatched junction bases numbered 4, after V lost 7 bases and J lost 5 bases. This CDR3 is built from 12 residues. CDR3 in amino acids: CASKLTGYGYTF. In DNA form, the CDR3 reads TGTGCCAGTAAGCTGACAGGGTATGGCTACACCTTC.